This record looks at one TCR beta chain sequence and its context. There are many counts of this clonotype. Its binding antigen is unknown. No base quality values were provided; no much bigger clone lies one nucleotide off. Taken from the germline V gene, the CDR1 and CDR2 loops are SGHRS and YFSETQ. The CDR3 starts with the cysteine, ends with the phenylalanine, and has 15 residues. Of the read, only the CDR3 DNA is kept; its 45 bases are in frame from base 1. V trim: 3 bases; J trim: 4 bases; unmatched bases: 4. The sample originates from a study of T-cell memory formation after mild COVID-19 (dated by TCRdb to about 2021). At the level of the whole study: TCR sequence clusters from the two donors were found to be largely donor specific. Two young, previously healthy adult volunteers made up the cohort, one male and one female. Longitudinal TCRalpha and TCRbeta repertoire sequencing tracked T-cell clones expanding and contracting after mild COVID-19 in two donors. On the study overall, not on this receptor specifically: SARS-CoV-2 specificity of the second-wave clones peaking on day 37 was not confirmed. Some responding clones were detected in pre-infection memory, suggesting pre-existing cross-reactive memory T cells joined the SARS-CoV-2 response. Clones that contracted from day 15 to 85 showed balanced CD4/CD8 phenotypes, whereas a second wave of clones that expanded from day 15 to 37 leaned towards CD4+. The study covered only a couple of mild cases, and larger cohorts including severe cases with pre-infection samples were considered necessary. Contracting CD4+ clones were located mainly in the CM and EM memory subsets, whereas CD8+ clones were found to be enriched in EMRA.

Ficoll-Paque density gradient centrifugation was the method used to isolate PBMCs. TCRdb lists the instrument as Illumina NovaSeq 6000. Using 5'RACE with constant-segment primers, TCRalpha and TCRbeta cDNA libraries were constructed, with sample barcodes and unique molecular identifiers added in the process. Trizol reagent was used to extract RNA from every sample. Amplification of the libraries took two PCR steps, and the second step added a second sample barcode plus Illumina TruSeq adapters. The libraries were sequenced on an Illumina NovaSeq using 2 x 150 bp paired-end reads. As for the original processing: With migec v1.2.7, reads were demultiplexed and then collapsed into UMI-guided consensus sequences. Using mixcr v2.1.11, UMI consensuses were aligned to TRA and TRB V and J templates and then assembled into clonotypes. Clonotypes were classified as expanded or contracted when called significant by both edgeR and NoisET, with noise models trained on biological replicates. For edgeR calls, the cutoffs were a false discovery rate-adjusted p below 0.01 and a log2 fold-change threshold of 1. As an exploratory analysis of dynamics, PCA with hierarchical clustering was applied to max-normalized trajectories of the 1000 most abundant clonotypes. Separately sequenced CD4+ and CD8+ repertoires were used to assign the CD4 or CD8 phenotype of responding clones. TCRdb redid the processing of the public reads, applying fastp at Q25 and MiXCR, and retained in-frame beta chains. Here each entry gathers all rows of one CDR3 protein and keeps the most common genes and DNA. The V and J calls and clone size come from TCRdb's table, not from the authors' own analysis. For this sample there are 280,000 or so distinct CDR3 sequences; 7.5% to 9.5% appear just once. Of the sample, 22% falls within the top ten clones.

The clonotype comes from a man younger than 35 who had mild COVID-19 (a few samples of this study predate the infection). The sample titles of this study are shuffled in the database, so cell type and time point are left out; the donor was told from shared clones. The sample comprised PBMCs or a T cell subset sorted from them (not recorded which). The rearrangement joined TRBV5-1 to TRBJ2-3; the junction holds 11 bases that match TRBD2. The nucleotide sequence reads TGCGCCAGCAGCTCGGGACTAGCGGATTCAGATACGCAGTATTTT. Its translation reads: CASSSGLADSDTQYF.